This T cell receptor beta chain was identified during a study of cytomegalovirus exposure and HLA in healthy donors. Study findings and constraints: Later analysis identified a missense DCLRE1C variant that was linked to TCR beta V- and J-gene trimming. It was confirmed in vitro that a few of the CMV-associated chains were specific for CMV antigens.

CDR1 MNHEY and CDR2 SVGAGI come from the germline V gene. V lost 6 bases and J lost 2; bases outside the gene matches: 4. This CDR3 is 14 amino acids long. As concerns this clone: Its antigen is not known.

PCR primers comprised 60 Vbeta and 13 Jbeta primers. The protocol was immunoSEQ multiplex PCR, while the TCRdb copy is restricted to in-frame clones and leaves out a portion. The sample has more than 110,000 clones, about 75% seen once; the top ten hold approximately 1.6%. The V gene is TRBV6-5, the J gene TRBJ2-1, with 7 bases aligning to TRBD1. The sample taken for sequencing was PBMCs. The origin of this receptor is a woman in her thirties in good health and CMV-seronegative. CDR3 loop: CASSETGPYNEQFF. The CDR3 region has the DNA TGTGCCAGCAGCGAGACAGGGCCCTACAATGAGCAGTTCTTC.